Below, 28 T cell receptor beta chains from the same sample are listed, as sequenced in a study of graft-versus-host responses after intestinal transplantation. These receptors lack a known antigen. The repertoire was sequenced with immunoSEQ multiplex PCR; TCRdb's copy has only in-frame clones and lacks some. The data show approximately 82,000 clones, roughly 89% seen once. Sequences were derived from unstimulated CD4+ T cells sorted from spleen or lymph node cells, sampled before intestinal transplant. The receptors were gathered from a human donor who received an intestinal transplant.

The chain combines TRBV12-5 with TRBJ2-7, with D tentatively TRBD2 (6 bases). Trimming removed 2 bases from V and 3 bases from J, with 17 bases in between. This CDR3 region has 16 residues. From germline, CDR1 is LGHNT and CDR2 FRNRAP. CDR3 bases: TGTGCTAGTGGTTTGTCCCAGGGCCTGGACTACTACGAGCAGTACTTC. This sequence encodes CASGLSQGLDYYEQYF.

The V gene is TRBV7-9, the J gene TRBJ1-6; no firm D call. Germline values: CDR1 SEHNR, CDR2 FQNEAQ (reference sequence). The CDR3 has 14 amino acids. V was pared by 1 base and J by 10 bases, with 11 bases between. Here the CDR3 reads CASSLGGRGSPLHF. The CDR3 nucleotides read TGTGCCAGCAGCTTAGGGGGAAGAGGGTCACCCCTCCACTTT.

This clone was recorded only once. The J gene is TRBJ2-2, the V gene TRBV19; D unresolved. The germline V gene encodes CDR1 LNHDA and CDR2 SQIVND (reference sequence). V lost 6 bases, J lost 0 bases, and 8 bases lay in between. The length of the CDR3 is 14 residues. The CDR3 protein is CASRRNSNTGELFF. CDR3 sequence (DNA): TGTGCCAGTAGGCGGAACTCGAACACCGGGGAGCTGTTTTTT.

This chain links TRBV5-6 with TRBJ1-1; 12 bases agree with TRBD1. The CDR3 loop spans 16 amino acids. Germline trimming cut 4 bases from V and 4 bases from J; bases unmatched to any gene: 8. CDR1 and CDR2 (germline): SGHDT, YYEEEE. The CDR3 nucleotides read TGTGCCAGCAGCCATACCGGGACAGGGGGCGTCACTGAAGCTTTCTTT. Protein: CASSHTGTGGVTEAFF.

This chain joins TRBV12-5 and TRBJ2-1; D gene uncertain. The CDR3 extends over 12 amino acids. Trimming stripped 4 bases from V and 10 bases from J, with 11 bases between. Germline V gene data show CDR1 as LGHNT and CDR2 as FRNRAP. DNA for the CDR3: TGTGCTAGTGGTTCCAACGCACTCGAGCAGTTCTTC. Translated, it gives CASGSNALEQFF.

The chain links TRBV5-1 to TRBJ1-2; D is ambiguous. Germline CDR1 and CDR2: SGHRS and YFSETQ. The CDR3 is 13 residues long. The V end lost 4 bases, the J end lost 0 bases, and 7 bases lay between the germline ends. The CDR3 DNA reads as TGCGCCAGCAGCCCCCAGACTAACTATGGCTACACCTTC. Its protein is CASSPQTNYGYTF.

The gene calls are TRBV5-1 and TRBJ2-7; 9 bases align to TRBD1. V gave up 2 bases and J gave up 3 bases; unmatched junction bases: 3. Germline V gene lookup returns CDR1 SGHRS and CDR2 YFSETQ. This CDR3 has 14 amino acids. CDR3: CASSLPGQGYEQYF. In nucleotides, the CDR3 is TGCGCCAGCAGCTTACCGGGACAGGGCTACGAGCAGTACTTC.

The rearrangement links TRBV5-1 to TRBJ2-6; D is unclear. Per the germline V gene, CDR1 is SGHRS and CDR2 is YFSETQ. Trimming cost V 6 bases and J 0 bases, with 4 bases left between them. CDR3 length equals 13 residues. CDR3 amino acids: CASKASGANVLTF. In DNA, the CDR3 is TGCGCCAGCAAAGCCTCTGGGGCCAACGTCCTGACTTTC.

V and J are TRBV7-8 and TRBJ1-2; tentative D call: TRBD1 (6 bases). This CDR3 contains 15 residues. CDR1 and CDR2 (germline): SGHVS, FQNEAQ. Deletions cut 2 bases from V and 3 bases from J, with 13 bases between. CDR3 amino acids: CASSLKGTRDYGYTF. The CDR3 DNA reads as TGTGCCAGCAGCTTAAAGGGGACAAGGGACTATGGCTACACCTTC.

The chain uses TRBV9 and TRBJ2-1; TRBD2 matches 9 bases. CDR3 length equals 16 residues. V lost 7 bases, J lost 4 bases, and 12 bases stayed unmatched. The V gene's germline CDR1 is SGDLS and CDR2 YYNGEE. The CDR3 loop is CASAAFGAGGYNEQFF. CDR3 in DNA: TGTGCCAGCGCCGCCTTCGGAGCGGGGGGATACAATGAGCAGTTCTTC.

The table lists this clone with a count of one. The V call is TRBV7-2, the J call TRBJ2-7; D unclear. The germline V gene encodes CDR1 SGHTA and CDR2 FQGNSA. Trimming removed 1 base at V and 0 bases at J, with 10 bases between. The CDR3 consists of 15 residues. The CDR3 loop is CASSLVGQSSYEQYF. CDR3 in DNA: TGTGCCAGCAGCTTAGTTGGGCAGAGCTCCTACGAGCAGTACTTC.

CDR3 nucleotides: TGTGCCAGCAGTTTACAGGGAATCGAGCAGTACTTC. It is translated as CASSLQGIEQYF. The rearrangement joins TRBV6-6 to TRBJ2-7; maybe TRBD1 (6 bases). Germline lookup yields CDR1 MNHNY and CDR2 SVGAGI (reference sequence). The CDR3 runs to 12 residues. Trimming removed 4 bases from V and 6 bases from J, with 10 bases in between.

This rearrangement joins TRBV5-4 to TRBJ1-3; possible D gene TRBD1, 5 bases. Germline CDR1 reads SGHNT; CDR2 reads YYREEE (reference sequence). CDR3 size: 15 residues. Trimming took 4 bases from V and 0 from J, leaving 11 bases between them. This CDR3 reads CASSKGNPSGNTIYF. For the CDR3, the DNA is TGTGCCAGCAGCAAGGGGAACCCCTCTGGAAACACCATATATTTT. Using reference TRBV5-4 and TRBJ1-3 for the parts outside the CDR3, the full variable domain is ETGVTQSPTHLIKTRGQQVTLRCSSQSGHNTVSWYQQALGQGPQFIFQYYREEENGRGNFPPRFSGLQFPNYSSELNVNALELDDSALYLCASSKGNPSGNTIYFGEGSWLTVV.

The gene calls are TRBV5-1 and TRBJ2-3, with D perhaps matching TRBD1 (6 bases). In germline, CDR1 is SGHRS, CDR2 YFSETQ. V was clipped by 0 bases and J by 4 bases, with 6 bases between them. This CDR3 is 13 amino acids long. The DNA for the CDR3 is TGCGCCAGCAGCTTGGAGGGGGCAGATACGCAGTATTTT. It translates to CASSLEGADTQYF.

V and J are TRBV11-3 and TRBJ2-3; 11 bases align to TRBD2. With V trimmed by 4 bases and J by 0 bases, 12 bases remained unmatched. CDR3 size: 19 residues. Germline-derived CDR1 and CDR2 are SGHNT and YENEEA. CDR3 sequence (DNA): TGTGCCAGCAGCTCCCTGACTAGCGGGGTTCCACCTAGCACAGATACGCAGTATTTT. This codes for CASSSLTSGVPPSTDTQYF.

The table lists this clone with a count of one. The gene calls are TRBV4-3 and TRBJ1-2; D is uncertain. The CDR3 runs 15 residues. Germline lookup yields CDR1 LGHNA and CDR2 YSLEER. The germline V and J ends were trimmed by 1 base and 0 bases, with 9 bases remaining between them. The CDR3 nucleotides are TGCGCCAGCAGCCAAGTCACAGCCACTAACTATGGCTACACCTTC. Its translation is CASSQVTATNYGYTF.

The rearrangement uses TRBV19 and TRBJ1-5; no firm D call. CDR1 is LNHDA and CDR2 is SQIVND in the germline V gene (reference sequence). V lost 6 bases to trimming and J lost 1 base, with 7 bases between them. This CDR3 spans 13 amino acids. As DNA, the CDR3 is TGTGCCAGTAGCCAGGAAAGCAATCAGCCCCAGCATTTT. Translating gives CASSQESNQPQHF.

The V call is TRBV7-2, the J call TRBJ2-7; 7 bases align to TRBD2. The CDR3 is 15 residues long. V was clipped by 5 bases and J by 2 bases; unmatched bases: 9. CDR1 SGHTA and CDR2 FQGNSA come from the germline V gene. This chain's CDR3 is CASSRSGLSPYEQYF. In DNA, the CDR3 is TGTGCCAGCAGCCGGTCGGGACTAAGCCCCTACGAGCAGTACTTC. Variable domain in full (rest from reference TRBV7-2 and TRBJ2-7): GAGVSQSPSNKVTEKGKDVELRCDPISGHTALYWYRQSLGQGLEFLIYFQGNSAPDKSGLPSDRFSAERTGGSVSTLTIQRTQQEDSAVYLCASSRSGLSPYEQYFGPGTRLTVT.

This chain uses TRBV25-1 with TRBJ1-1; D remains unclear. V was trimmed by 5 bases and J by 3 bases, leaving 19 bases between them. The germline gives CDR1 MGHDK, CDR2 SYGVNS. The CDR3 spans 16 residues. CDR3 nucleotide sequence: TGTGCCAGCAGTCTGAATTCACCGGGTTCGGACACTGAAGCTTTCTTT. It is translated as CASSLNSPGSDTEAFF.

J is TRBJ2-3 and V is TRBV29-1; perhaps TRBD1 as D (7 bases). The CDR3 length is 15 residues. The germline V and J ends were trimmed by 5 bases and 3 bases, with 18 bases remaining between them. Germline-derived CDR1 and CDR2 are SQVTM and ANQGSEA. The CDR3 bases are TGCAGCGTTTTTGGAGGGGGCCGAGTGACAGATACGCAGTATTTT. Protein: CSVFGGGRVTDTQYF.

The chain couples TRBV19 to TRBJ2-1; TRBD1 matches at 9 bases. The CDR3 contains 16 residues. The V gene end was trimmed by 2 bases and the J gene end by 4 bases; junction bases not matched to a gene: 6. Germline V gene data show CDR1 as LNHDA and CDR2 as SQIVND (reference sequence). This chain's CDR3 is CASSIMDRGPYNEQFF. CDR3 DNA: TGTGCCAGTAGTATAATGGACAGGGGCCCTTACAATGAGCAGTTCTTC.

J is TRBJ2-5 and V is TRBV7-9; TRBD2 is a possible D gene (5 bases). Germline V gives CDR1 SEHNR, CDR2 FQNEAQ (reference sequence). This CDR3 is 14 amino acids long. V was cut by 0 bases and J by 4 bases, with 9 bases left in between. DNA of the CDR3: TGTGCCAGCAGCTTAGCCGGAGGACGAGAGACCCAGTACTTC. Amino acid sequence: CASSLAGGRETQYF.

J is TRBJ1-6 and V is TRBV19, with TRBD1 as a possible D gene (5 bases). CDR3 length: 13 residues. With 0 bases removed from V and 14 bases from J, the gap between germline ends came to 11 bases. Germline V lookup: CDR1 LNHDA, CDR2 SQIVND (reference sequence). The CDR3 loop is CASSIDDSRALHF. Written as DNA, the CDR3 is TGTGCCAGTAGTATAGATGACAGCCGTGCCCTCCACTTT.

The gene calls are TRBV6-4 and TRBJ2-1; TRBD2 matches 13 bases. Germline V gives CDR1 MRHNA, CDR2 SNTAGT. The trim removed 3 bases at V and 14 bases at J, leaving 4 bases unmatched. CDR3 length equals 13 residues. CDR3: CASSELAGGAKFF. The CDR3 DNA sequence: TGTGCCAGCAGTGAACTAGCGGGGGGGGCGAAGTTCTTC.

This clone occurred once. The V gene is TRBV29-1, the J gene TRBJ2-1; TRBD2 agrees at 10 bases. Germline loops: CDR1 SQVTM, CDR2 ANQGSEA. V dropped 7 bases and J dropped 8; count of bases not matched to a gene: 11. This CDR3 has 14 residues. The CDR3 bases are TGCAGCGGCGAGCGGGGGGGTTTGGGCGATGAGCAGTTCTTC. Residues: CSGERGGLGDEQFF.

The chain links TRBV5-1 to TRBJ1-1, with a possible D match to TRBD1 (6 bases). CDR3 length equals 15 residues. Germline-derived CDR1 and CDR2 are SGHRS and YFSETQ. The V end was cut by 2 bases, the J end by 4 bases, with 15 bases between. In DNA, the CDR3 is TGCGCCAGCAGCTTAATCACAGGGCTGAGCACTGAAGCTTTCTTT. It encodes CASSLITGLSTEAFF.

The J gene is TRBJ1-2, the V gene TRBV7-2, with D possibly TRBD1 on 6 matching bases. Per germline, CDR1 SGHTA and CDR2 FQGNSA. Trimming pared 5 bases from V and 6 bases from J, leaving 13 bases between. This CDR3 comprises 13 residues. The CDR3 nucleotides are TGTGCCAGCAGCCCGGGGGGGGCCGATGGCTACACCTTC. Amino acids: CASSPGGADGYTF.

The chain recombines TRBV29-1 with TRBJ1-4, with a possible D match to TRBD1 (5 bases). The CDR3 length is 14 residues. Trimming removed 6 bases at V and 10 bases at J, with 21 bases between. From germline, CDR1 is SQVTM and CDR2 ANQGSEA. This CDR3 reads CSVPGLEWGLKLFF. The CDR3 DNA sequence: TGCAGCGTCCCAGGGTTGGAATGGGGCTTAAAACTGTTTTTT.